This TCR beta chain was documented in a study of shared clonotypes between healthy human individuals. Trimming at V came to 7 bases and at J to 7 bases, leaving 8 bases not matched to a gene. The germline V gene encodes CDR1 MDHEN and CDR2 SYDVKM. The CDR3 totals 15 residues. TCRdb keeps only in-frame clones here, not all; method: immunoSEQ multiplex PCR. The table lists 2,500,000 or so clones, 85% to 95% of them singletons. The TCR sequence derives from a man in his late teens or twenties in good health. Some clones in this sample may be carry-over from other donors' samples. The source material was naive CD4+ T cells from PBMCs. Subset reported: CD45RA+ positively selected. The chain employs TRBV28 and TRBJ2-2, with 11 positions matching TRBD2. In DNA form, the CDR3 reads TGTGCCAGCACCACTAGCGGGAGAAGCATCGGGGAGCTGTTTTTT. Translating it yields CASTTSGRSIGELFF.